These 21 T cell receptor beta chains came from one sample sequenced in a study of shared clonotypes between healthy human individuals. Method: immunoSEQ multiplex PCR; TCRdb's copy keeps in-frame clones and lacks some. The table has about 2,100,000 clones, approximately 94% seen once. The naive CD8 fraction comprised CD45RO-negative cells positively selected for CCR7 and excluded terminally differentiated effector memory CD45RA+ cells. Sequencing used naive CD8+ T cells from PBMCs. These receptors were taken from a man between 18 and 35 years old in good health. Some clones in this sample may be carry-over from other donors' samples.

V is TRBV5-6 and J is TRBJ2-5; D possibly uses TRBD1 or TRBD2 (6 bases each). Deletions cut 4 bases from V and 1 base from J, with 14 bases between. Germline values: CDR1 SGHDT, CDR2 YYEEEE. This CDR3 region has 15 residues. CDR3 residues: CASSRGRQVQETQYF. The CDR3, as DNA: TGTGCCAGCAGCCGGGGGCGCCAGGTCCAAGAGACCCAGTACTTC.

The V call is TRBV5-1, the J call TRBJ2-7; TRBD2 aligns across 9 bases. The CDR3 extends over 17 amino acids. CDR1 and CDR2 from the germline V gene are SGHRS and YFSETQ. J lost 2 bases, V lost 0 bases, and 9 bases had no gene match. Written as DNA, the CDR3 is TGCGCCAGCAGCTTGGAGTGGGGGACTAGCTTTACCTACGAGCAGTACTTC. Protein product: CASSLEWGTSFTYEQYF.

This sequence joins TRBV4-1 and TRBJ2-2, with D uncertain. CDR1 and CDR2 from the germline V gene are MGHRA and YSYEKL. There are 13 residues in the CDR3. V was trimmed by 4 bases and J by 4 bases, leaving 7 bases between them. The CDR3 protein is CASSPPVTGELFF. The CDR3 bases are TGCGCCAGCAGCCCCCCGGTCACCGGGGAGCTGTTTTTT.

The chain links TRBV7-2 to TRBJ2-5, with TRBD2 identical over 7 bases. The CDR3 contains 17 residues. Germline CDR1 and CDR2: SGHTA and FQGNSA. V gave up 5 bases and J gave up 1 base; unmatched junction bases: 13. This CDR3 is CASSDVVVLAFQETQYF. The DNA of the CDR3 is TGTGCCAGCAGCGACGTCGTCGTACTAGCGTTCCAAGAGACCCAGTACTTC.

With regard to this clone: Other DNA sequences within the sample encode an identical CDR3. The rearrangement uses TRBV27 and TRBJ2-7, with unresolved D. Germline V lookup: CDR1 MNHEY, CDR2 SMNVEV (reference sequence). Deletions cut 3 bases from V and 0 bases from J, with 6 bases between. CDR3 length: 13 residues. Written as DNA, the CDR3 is TGTGCCAGCAGTTTCGGCCCCTCCTACGAGCAGTACTTC. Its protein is CASSFGPSYEQYF.

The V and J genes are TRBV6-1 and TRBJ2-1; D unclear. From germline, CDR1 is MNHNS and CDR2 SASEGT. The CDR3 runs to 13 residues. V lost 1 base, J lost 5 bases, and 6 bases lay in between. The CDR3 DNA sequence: TGTGCCAGCAGTGAAGGGCCACACAATGAGCAGTTCTTC. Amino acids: CASSEGPHNEQFF.

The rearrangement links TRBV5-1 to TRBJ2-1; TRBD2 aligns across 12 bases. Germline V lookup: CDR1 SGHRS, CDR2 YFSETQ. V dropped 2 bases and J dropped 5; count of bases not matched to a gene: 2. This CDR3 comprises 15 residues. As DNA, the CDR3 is TGCGCCAGCAGCTTACTAGCGGGAGGAAACAATGAGCAGTTCTTC. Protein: CASSLLAGGNNEQFF.

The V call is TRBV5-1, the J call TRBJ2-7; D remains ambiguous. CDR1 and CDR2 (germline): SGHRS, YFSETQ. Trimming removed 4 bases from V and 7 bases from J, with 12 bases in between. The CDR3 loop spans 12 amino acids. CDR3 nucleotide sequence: TGCGCCAGCAGCCCGTCGGACGGTGAGCAGTACTTC. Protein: CASSPSDGEQYF.

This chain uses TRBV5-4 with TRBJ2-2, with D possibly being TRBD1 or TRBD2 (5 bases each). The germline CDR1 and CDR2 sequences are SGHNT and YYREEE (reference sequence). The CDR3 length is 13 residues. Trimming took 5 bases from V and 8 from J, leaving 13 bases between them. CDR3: CASRPGTVGELFF. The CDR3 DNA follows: TGTGCCAGCAGACCCGGGACGGTGGGGGAGCTGTTTTTT.

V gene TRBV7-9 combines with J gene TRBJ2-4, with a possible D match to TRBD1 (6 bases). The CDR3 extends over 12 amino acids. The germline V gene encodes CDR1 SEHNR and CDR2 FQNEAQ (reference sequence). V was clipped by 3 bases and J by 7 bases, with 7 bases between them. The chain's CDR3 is CASSFGQNIQYF. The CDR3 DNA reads TGTGCCAGCAGCTTTGGACAGAACATTCAGTACTTC. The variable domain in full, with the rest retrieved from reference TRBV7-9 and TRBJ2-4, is DTGVSQNPRHKITKRGQNVTFRCDPISEHNRLYWYRQTLGQGPEFLTYFQNEAQLEKSRLLSDRFSAERPKGSFSTLEIQRTEQGDSAMYLCASSFGQNIQYFGAGTRLSVL.

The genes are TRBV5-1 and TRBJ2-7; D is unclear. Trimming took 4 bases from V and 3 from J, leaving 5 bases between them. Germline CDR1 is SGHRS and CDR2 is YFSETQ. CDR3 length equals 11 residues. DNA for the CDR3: TGCGCCAGCAGCAATTACTACGAGCAGTACTTC. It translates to CASSNYYEQYF.

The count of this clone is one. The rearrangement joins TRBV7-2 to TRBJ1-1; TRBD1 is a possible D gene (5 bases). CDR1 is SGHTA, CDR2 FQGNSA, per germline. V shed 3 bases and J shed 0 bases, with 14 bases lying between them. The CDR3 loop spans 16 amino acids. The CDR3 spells CASSLWDGPLNTEAFF. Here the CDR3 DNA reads TGTGCCAGCAGCTTGTGGGACGGACCTCTGAACACTGAAGCTTTCTTT. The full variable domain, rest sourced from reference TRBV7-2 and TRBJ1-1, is GAGVSQSPSNKVTEKGKDVELRCDPISGHTALYWYRQSLGQGLEFLIYFQGNSAPDKSGLPSDRFSAERTGGSVSTLTIQRTQQEDSAVYLCASSLWDGPLNTEAFFGQGTRLTVV.

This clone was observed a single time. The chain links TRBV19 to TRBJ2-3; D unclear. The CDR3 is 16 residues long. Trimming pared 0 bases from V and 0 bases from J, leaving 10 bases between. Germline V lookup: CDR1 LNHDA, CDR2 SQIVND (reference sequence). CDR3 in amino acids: CASSIEKRASTDTQYF. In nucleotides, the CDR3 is TGTGCCAGTAGTATAGAGAAGCGAGCTAGCACAGATACGCAGTATTTT.

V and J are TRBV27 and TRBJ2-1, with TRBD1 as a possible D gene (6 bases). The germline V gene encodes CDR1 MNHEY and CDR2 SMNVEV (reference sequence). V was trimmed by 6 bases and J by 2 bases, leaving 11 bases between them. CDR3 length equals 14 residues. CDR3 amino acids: CASRRTVTYNEQFF. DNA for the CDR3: TGTGCCAGCAGACGGACAGTGACCTACAATGAGCAGTTCTTC.

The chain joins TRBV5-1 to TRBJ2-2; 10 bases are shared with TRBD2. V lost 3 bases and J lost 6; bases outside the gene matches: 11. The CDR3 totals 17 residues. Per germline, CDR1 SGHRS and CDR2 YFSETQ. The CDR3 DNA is TGCGCCAGCAGCTCCACGCTAGCGGGAGATTATCCCGGGGAGCTGTTTTTT. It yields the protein CASSSTLAGDYPGELFF.

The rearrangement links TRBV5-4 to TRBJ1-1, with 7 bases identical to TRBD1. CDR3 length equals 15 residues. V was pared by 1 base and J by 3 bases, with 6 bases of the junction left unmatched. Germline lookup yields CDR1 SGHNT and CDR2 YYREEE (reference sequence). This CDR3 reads CASSLLPTGHTEAFF. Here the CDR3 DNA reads TGTGCCAGCAGCTTGCTCCCGACAGGGCACACTGAAGCTTTCTTT.

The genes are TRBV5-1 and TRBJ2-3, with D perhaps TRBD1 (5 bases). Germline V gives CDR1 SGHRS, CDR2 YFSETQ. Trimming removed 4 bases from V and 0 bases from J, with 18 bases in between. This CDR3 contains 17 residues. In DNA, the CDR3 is TGCGCCAGCAGCGTCATCACCAGGGCTACTAGCACAGATACGCAGTATTTT. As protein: CASSVITRATSTDTQYF. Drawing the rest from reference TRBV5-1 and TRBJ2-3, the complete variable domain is KAGVTQTPRYLIKTRGQQVTLSCSPISGHRSVSWYQQTPGQGLQFLFEYFSETQRNKGNFPGRFSGRQFSNSRSEMNVSTLELGDSALYLCASSVITRATSTDTQYFGPGTRLTVL.

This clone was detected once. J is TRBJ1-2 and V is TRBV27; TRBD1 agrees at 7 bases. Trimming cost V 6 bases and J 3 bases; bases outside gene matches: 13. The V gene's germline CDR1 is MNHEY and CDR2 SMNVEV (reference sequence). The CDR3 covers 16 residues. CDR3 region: CASRTGAETLHYGYTF. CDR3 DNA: TGTGCCAGCAGAACAGGGGCCGAGACGCTCCACTATGGCTACACCTTC.

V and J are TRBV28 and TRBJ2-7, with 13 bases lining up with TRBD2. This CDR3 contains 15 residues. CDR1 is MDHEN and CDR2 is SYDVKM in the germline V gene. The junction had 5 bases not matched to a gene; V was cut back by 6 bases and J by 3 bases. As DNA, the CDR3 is TGTGCCAGCAGCATGACTAGCGGGAGGCTCTACGAGCAGTACTTC. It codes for CASSMTSGRLYEQYF.

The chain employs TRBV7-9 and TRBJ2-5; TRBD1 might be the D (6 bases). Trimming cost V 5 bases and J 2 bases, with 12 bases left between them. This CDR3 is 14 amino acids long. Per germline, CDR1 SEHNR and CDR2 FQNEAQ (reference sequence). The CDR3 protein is CASSTRTVQETQYF. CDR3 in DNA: TGTGCCAGCAGCACCCGGACAGTACAAGAGACCCAGTACTTC.

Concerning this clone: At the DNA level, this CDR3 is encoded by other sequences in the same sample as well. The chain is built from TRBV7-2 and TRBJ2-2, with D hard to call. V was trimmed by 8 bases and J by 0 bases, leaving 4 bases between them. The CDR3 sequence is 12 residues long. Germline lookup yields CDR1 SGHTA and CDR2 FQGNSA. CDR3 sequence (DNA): TGTGCCAGCTCGTCGAACACCGGGGAGCTGTTTTTT. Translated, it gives CASSSNTGELFF.